This T cell receptor (beta chain) was identified in a study of blood T cells in healthy people across ages. Germline loops: CDR1 MNHEY, CDR2 SVGAGI. The CDR3 has 15 residues. V lost 2 bases and J 2 bases, leaving 11 bases between the germline ends. The second PCR ran 7 to 11 cycles with a sample-barcoded 5' primer and J-beta primers. TCRdb re-derived calls from the 5' RACE reads in MiXCR, one entry per CDR3 protein. This table holds around 400,000 distinct CDR3 sequences, more than 45% found once. Sequenced input: blood. This receptor was obtained from a man in his 60s in good health. The genes are TRBV6-5 and TRBJ2-3; D might be TRBD2 (6 bases). The CDR3 loop reads CASSYMGDSTDTQYF. The DNA of the CDR3 is TGTGCCAGCAGTTACATGGGGGACTCCACAGATACGCAGTATTTT.